The 27 T cell receptor beta chains in this list originate from one sample, sequenced in a study of blood T cell repertoires in COVID-19. Method: immunoSEQ multiplex PCR; TCRdb's copy keeps in-frame clones and lacks some. The sample has 200,000 to 250,000 clones, about 90% seen once; the top ten hold about 12%. Specimen: peripheral blood. The receptors here all came from a woman aged 18 to 35 who had recovered from COVID-19.

V usage is TRBV11-3 and J usage is TRBJ2-3, with 10 bases identical to TRBD1. Germline V gives CDR1 SGHNT, CDR2 YENEEA. V gave up 0 bases and J gave up 4 bases; unmatched junction bases: 10. The CDR3 length is 18 residues. The DNA for the CDR3 is TGTGCCAGCAGCTTAGATTACCGACAGGGGGCTTTGTCAGATACGCAGTATTTT. As protein: CASSLDYRQGALSDTQYF.

This chain links TRBV7-6 with TRBJ2-1; D unresolved. The V and J ends lost 5 bases and 3 bases respectively, with 5 bases between them. The CDR3 extends over 12 amino acids. Germline V gives CDR1 SGHVS, CDR2 FNYEAQ. The DNA for the CDR3 is TGTGCCAGCAGCGTTAGCTACAATGAGCAGTTCTTC. Protein: CASSVSYNEQFF.

J is TRBJ2-2 and V is TRBV15; a weak D match, TRBD1 (5 bases). The CDR3 loop spans 17 amino acids. The germline V gene has CDR1 LNHNV and CDR2 YYDKDF (reference sequence). Trimming took 8 bases from V and 3 from J, leaving 22 bases between them. CDR3: CATEGAGGRVYTGELFF. In DNA, the CDR3 is TGTGCCACCGAAGGGGCAGGCGGTCGAGTCTACACCGGGGAGCTGTTTTTT. The entire variable domain, with the rest obtained from reference TRBV15 and TRBJ2-2, is as follows: DAMVIQNPRYQVTQFGKPVTLSCSQTLNHNVMYWYQQKSSQAPKLLFHYYDKDFNNEADTPDNFQSRRPNTSFCFLDIRSPGLGDTAMYLCATEGAGGRVYTGELFFGEGSRLTVL.

The V gene is TRBV24-1, the J gene TRBJ2-1; TRBD1 is a possible D gene (6 bases). The germline V gene has CDR1 KGHDR and CDR2 SFDVKD. The V and J ends lost 4 bases and 10 bases respectively, with 10 bases between them. This CDR3 spans 12 amino acids. In nucleotides, the CDR3 is TGTGCCACCAGTGAATCCCAGGGGGAGCAGTTCTTC. Translated: CATSESQGEQFF.

The chain carries TRBV14 and TRBJ2-1, with D perhaps matching TRBD1 (6 bases). CDR1 SGHDN and CDR2 FVKESK come from the germline V gene. The length of the CDR3 is 17 residues. The germline V and J ends were trimmed by 0 bases and 6 bases, with 18 bases remaining between them. The CDR3 sequence is CASSQDSRTARVNEQFF. In DNA, the CDR3 is TGTGCCAGCAGCCAAGATTCTCGGACAGCGCGGGTCAATGAGCAGTTCTTC.

The sample holds one count of this clone. The chain couples TRBV19 to TRBJ2-7, with a possible D match to TRBD1 (6 bases). The CDR3 contains 14 residues. Per the germline V gene, CDR1 is LNHDA and CDR2 is SQIVND (reference sequence). V lost 10 bases, J lost 0 bases, and 16 bases lay in between. CDR3 in amino acids: CATAHRDNSYEQYF. The CDR3 DNA follows: TGTGCCACCGCCCACCGGGACAACTCCTACGAGCAGTACTTC.

The genes are TRBV7-4 and TRBJ1-5, with 9 bases lining up with TRBD1. Trimming took 6 bases from V and 4 from J; bases not matched to a gene: 4. Per germline, CDR1 SGHVT and CDR2 SQSDAQ. This CDR3 region has 14 residues. The CDR3 coding sequence is TGTGCCAGCAGTACGGGACAGGGTAATCAGCCCCAGCATTTT. It is translated as CASSTGQGNQPQHF.

This clone was observed a handful of times. V gene TRBV25-1 combines with J gene TRBJ2-6; 9 bases are a match to TRBD1. The V gene's germline CDR1 is MGHDK and CDR2 SYGVNS. Trimming cost V 4 bases and J 2 bases; bases outside gene matches: 9. The CDR3 has 18 residues. DNA of the CDR3: TGTGCCAGCAGTGCCCGACAGGGGGTGATTGCTGGGGCCAACGTCCTGACTTTC. It is translated as CASSARQGVIAGANVLTF.

The V call is TRBV28, the J call TRBJ1-2; 7 bases fit TRBD1. The CDR3 runs to 15 residues. Germline CDR1 and CDR2: MDHEN and SYDVKM. The J segment lost 4 bases and the V segment lost 6 bases, leaving 11 bases of the junction unmatched. The CDR3 DNA follows: TGTGCCAGCAGAACAACAGGGGCTCTGGGCTATGGCTACACCTTC. This encodes CASRTTGALGYGYTF.

The genes are TRBV29-1 and TRBJ2-1; perhaps TRBD1 as D (5 bases). The CDR3 has 11 amino acids. Germline values: CDR1 SQVTM, CDR2 ANQGSEA. V was clipped by 3 bases and J by 8 bases, with 8 bases between them. For the CDR3, the DNA is TGCAGCGTTGACAGGGTCGATGAGCAGTTCTTC. Residues: CSVDRVDEQFF.

The V gene is TRBV25-1, the J gene TRBJ2-1, with 14 bases aligning to TRBD2. The length of the CDR3 is 17 residues. The V segment lost 4 bases and the J segment 8 bases; nucleotides outside the gene matches: 10. Germline V gene data show CDR1 as MGHDK and CDR2 as SYGVNS. Here the CDR3 DNA reads TGTGCCAGCAGTGCACAAGACGGGACTAGCGGGAGCTATGAGCAGTTCTTC. This sequence encodes CASSAQDGTSGSYEQFF.

This chain links TRBV10-3 with TRBJ2-3; maybe TRBD2 (6 bases). Germline-derived CDR1 and CDR2 are ENHRY and SYGVKD. This CDR3 spans 16 amino acids. Between the trimmed V and J ends, which lost 4 bases and 2 bases, there was a span of 16 bases. In DNA form, the CDR3 reads TGTGCCATCAGTGGGGCCCTTAGCGGACCCACAGATACGCAGTATTTT. Protein: CAISGALSGPTDTQYF.

A single count supports this clone. V usage is TRBV7-3 and J usage is TRBJ2-1; the match to TRBD2 covers 10 bases. The V gene end was trimmed by 1 base and the J gene end by 1 base; junction bases not matched to a gene: 10. Germline-derived CDR1 and CDR2 are SGHTA and FQGTGA. The CDR3 sequence is 19 residues long. DNA of the CDR3: TGTGCCAGCAGCTTAATAGCTAGCGGGAGCAGAGCGTCCTACAATGAGCAGTTCTTC. As protein: CASSLIASGSRASYNEQFF.

The sample holds one count of this clone. V usage is TRBV5-1 and J usage is TRBJ2-2; 11 nucleotides line up with TRBD2. The CDR3 covers 16 residues. V trimming: 4 bases; J trimming: 6 bases; junction bases outside the gene matches: 8. Per germline, CDR1 SGHRS and CDR2 YFSETQ. CDR3 protein: CASSRSSGRSAGELFF. The CDR3 DNA follows: TGCGCCAGCAGCCGATCTAGCGGGAGGTCCGCCGGGGAGCTGTTTTTT.

In its sample, this clone was seen once. The chain employs TRBV7-3 and TRBJ2-5; 8 positions match TRBD2. Germline loops: CDR1 SGHTA, CDR2 FQGTGA. Germline trimming cut 4 bases from V and 2 bases from J; bases unmatched to any gene: 6. This CDR3 contains 15 residues. The CDR3 coding sequence is TGTGCCAGCAGCTCGGGACTAGACGGGCAAGAGACCCAGTACTTC. This sequence encodes CASSSGLDGQETQYF.

The chain combines TRBV4-3 with TRBJ1-1; 8 bases map to TRBD1. Germline V gene lookup returns CDR1 LGHNA and CDR2 YSLEER. The CDR3 totals 16 residues. The junction had 6 bases not matched to a gene; V was cut back by 1 base and J by 2 bases. The DNA for the CDR3 is TGCGCCAGCAGCCAAGCCCCCGGGACAGGAAACACTGAAGCTTTCTTT. Amino acids: CASSQAPGTGNTEAFF.

The DNA of the CDR3 is TGTGCCAGCAGTTTATCGAGACTAGCGGGAGGGTCCCGATTCTACGAGCAGTACTTC. Amino acid sequence: CASSLSRLAGGSRFYEQYF. The V gene is TRBV27, the J gene TRBJ2-7; 14 bases match TRBD2. The trim removed 0 bases at V and 3 bases at J, leaving 10 bases unmatched. In germline, CDR1 is MNHEY, CDR2 SMNVEV (reference sequence). The CDR3 spans 19 residues.

The V call is TRBV10-3, the J call TRBJ1-4; the D gene is possibly TRBD1 (6 bases). Deletions cut 3 bases from V and 7 bases from J, with 12 bases between. CDR3 length: 14 amino acids. Germline loops: CDR1 ENHRY, CDR2 SYGVKD. The chain's CDR3 is CAISDGGGGEKLFF. The CDR3 DNA reads as TGTGCCATCAGTGATGGAGGGGGGGGTGAAAAACTGTTTTTT.

This clone was detected only once. The chain couples TRBV7-3 to TRBJ2-3; tentative D call: TRBD2 (5 bases). Germline CDR1 reads SGHTA; CDR2 reads FQGTGA. This CDR3 contains 17 residues. The ends were cut back, 5 bases at V and 0 bases at J, with 18 bases in the middle. CDR3 coding DNA: TGTGCCAGCAGCCCTAACCTCAGACTACAAAGCACAGATACGCAGTATTTT. Amino acids: CASSPNLRLQSTDTQYF.

This chain uses TRBV12-3 or TRBV12-4 with TRBJ1-1; D ambiguous. This CDR3 spans 13 amino acids. The V gene lost 1 base and the J gene lost 7 bases, with 10 bases spanning the gap. The CDR3 DNA reads TGTGCCAGCAGTTTAGGTGTCAGGCTTGAAGCTTTCTTT. Translation: CASSLGVRLEAFF.

This rearrangement joins TRBV30 to TRBJ2-3; D may be TRBD2 (5 bases). The CDR3 sequence is 14 residues long. V lost 0 bases, J lost 8 bases, and 15 bases lay in between. CDR1 and CDR2 from the germline V gene are GTSNPN and SVGIG (reference sequence). The CDR3 loop reads CAWSVQGTAGTQYF. Written as DNA, the CDR3 is TGTGCCTGGAGTGTACAAGGAACGGCGGGTACGCAGTATTTT.

The J gene is TRBJ1-6, the V gene TRBV27; 7 bases are shared with TRBD1. CDR3 size: 15 residues. Trimming cost V 7 bases and J 2 bases; bases outside gene matches: 5. Per the germline V gene, CDR1 is MNHEY and CDR2 is SMNVEV (reference sequence). The CDR3 DNA reads as TGTGCCAGCAAGGGCAGGGGGGCCTATAATTCACCCCTCCACTTT. It is translated as CASKGRGAYNSPLHF.

The chain couples TRBV4-2 to TRBJ2-2; TRBD2 agrees at 9 bases. V shed 1 base, J shed 3 bases, and the junction held 6 bases outside the gene matches. This CDR3 has 17 amino acids. Germline values: CDR1 LGHNA, CDR2 YNFKEQ. CDR3 in amino acids: CASSQGSGRPYTGELFF. The DNA of the CDR3 is TGTGCCAGCAGCCAAGGAAGCGGGAGGCCCTACACCGGGGAGCTGTTTTTT.

The chain has TRBV9 and TRBJ1-3; no definite D call. Germline CDR1 SGDLS, CDR2 YYNGEE. The CDR3 has 15 residues. Trimming shortened V by 0 bases and J by 0 bases, and 7 bases separated the two germline ends. CDR3 residues: CASSVEEGSGNTIYF. CDR3 bases: TGTGCCAGCAGCGTAGAAGAGGGCTCTGGAAACACCATATATTTT.

CDR3 nucleotides: TGCGCCAGCAGTAGTACCGGGACAGGGATCTACGAGCAGTACTTC. Residues: CASSSTGTGIYEQYF. The chain uses TRBV10-1 and TRBJ2-7; the match to TRBD1 covers 9 bases. Germline CDR1 reads WNHNN; CDR2 reads SYGVQD (reference sequence). V lost 5 bases, J lost 3 bases, and 8 bases stayed unmatched. The CDR3 consists of 15 residues.

This clone was seen only once. The rearrangement links TRBV9 to TRBJ2-7; D may be TRBD2 (6 bases). Trimming removed 0 bases from V and 7 bases from J, with 14 bases in between. The CDR3 covers 14 residues. The germline gives CDR1 SGDLS, CDR2 YYNGEE. The CDR3 loop is CASSVAGDSREQYF. The CDR3, as DNA: TGTGCCAGCAGCGTAGCGGGAGACTCTAGAGAGCAGTACTTC.

The V and J genes are TRBV2 and TRBJ1-1, with 7 bases that match TRBD1. The CDR3 consists of 12 residues. V was pared by 4 bases and J by 8 bases, with 4 bases of the junction left unmatched. The germline V gene encodes CDR1 SNHLY and CDR2 FYNNEI. As DNA, the CDR3 is TGTGCCAGCAGTGTGACAGGGACGGAAGCTTTCTTT. Translation gives CASSVTGTEAFF.